This section outlines one T cell receptor beta chain sequence together with its context. TCRdb keeps only in-frame clones here, not all; method: immunoSEQ multiplex PCR. Among just over 80,000 clones listed, about 87% were seen once. This entry is derived from a study of T cell responses to AZD1222 COVID-19 vaccine. V was cut by 0 bases and J by 0 bases, with 6 bases left in between. The CDR3 contains 16 residues. Germline-derived CDR1 and CDR2 are MNHEY and SVGAGI. The V gene is TRBV6-5, the J gene TRBJ2-6; D remains ambiguous. This clonotype originated in an adult in good health. The starting material was peripheral blood, obtained on day 0 of AZD1222 vaccination. The DNA of the CDR3 is TGTGCCAGCAGTTACTCGTGGATCTCTGGGGCCAACGTCCTGACTTTC. Its translation is CASSYSWISGANVLTF.